Listed below are T cell receptor beta chains from one sample, sequenced in a study of OX40 agonist ivuxolimab in advanced cancers. The repertoire was sequenced with immunoSEQ multiplex PCR; TCRdb's copy has only in-frame clones and lacks some. Seen here are tens of thousands of clones, 75% to 90% observed once, and the top ten hold nearly 35%. This specimen was CD4+ or CD8+ T cells sorted from blood, taken in a trial of the OX40 agonist ivuxolimab. These receptors were taken from an adult with an advanced solid tumor such as melanoma, head and neck, liver or kidney cancer. CDR3s include the opening cysteine and the closing phenylalanine or tryptophan. D genes are given only for firm matches. For some rows the clone size is stated as once, few or many, or as a class when expanded; others skip it.

CDR3nt | CDR3aa | j_gene | abundance | d_gene | v_gene
TGTGCCAGCAGTCCCCAAGCGGATACGCAGTATTTT | CASSPQADTQYF | TRBJ2-3 | NA | NA | TRBV9
TGTGCCAGCAGTTTATCGGGTGGGGAGTTCTTTTACGAGCAGTACTTC | CASSLSGGEFFYEQYF | TRBJ2-7 | NA | NA | TRBV28
TGTGCCAGCAGCCTGTTAGCGGCAAATGAGCAGTTCTTC | CASSLLAANEQFF | TRBJ2-1 | NA | NA | TRBV11-2
TGTGCCAGCAGCTTAAGAGGCGGGAGCCACAATGAGCAGTTCTTC | CASSLRGGSHNEQFF | TRBJ2-1 | NA | TRBD2 | TRBV7-9
TGTGCCAGCAGATGGGGACCTAATGAGCAGTTCTTC | CASRWGPNEQFF | TRBJ2-1 | NA | NA | TRBV7-9
TGTGCCTGGAGTGTGACAGGGGGCGCGGGAGAGACCCAGTACTTC | CAWSVTGGAGETQYF | TRBJ2-5 | NA | TRBD1 | TRBV30
TGTGCCAGCAGCACCGGGACAGGGACCTACGAGCAGTACTTC | CASSTGTGTYEQYF | TRBJ2-7 | NA | TRBD1 | TRBV28
TGCGCCAGCAGCCAGGCAGGGGTGAGTCTCCAAGAGACCCAGTACTTC | CASSQAGVSLQETQYF | TRBJ2-5 | NA | NA | TRBV4-1
TGTGCCAGCAGCTTCGGGACAGGGGGTACCGATGAGCAGTTCTTC | CASSFGTGGTDEQFF | TRBJ2-1 | NA | TRBD1 | TRBV5-6
TGTGCCAGCAGTTACGAATCGAGGGGGCGGAGTGAAGCTTTCTTT | CASSYESRGRSEAFF | TRBJ1-1 | NA | TRBD1 | TRBV6-5
TGTGCCAGTAGTATGACAGGGGAAGTAGTCACTGAAGCTTTCTTT | CASSMTGEVVTEAFF | TRBJ1-1 | NA | TRBD1 | TRBV19
TGTGCCAGTAAGGACAGGGGGAACACTGAAGCTTTCTTT | CASKDRGNTEAFF | TRBJ1-1 | NA | TRBD1 | TRBV19
TGCGCCAGCAGCCATCAAATTCCGGGACAGGGAGGAGAAAAACTGTTTTTT | CASSHQIPGQGGEKLFF | TRBJ1-4 | NA | TRBD1 | TRBV4-1
TGTGCCAGCAGTTGGGGTGGGGAGCAGTACTTC | CASSWGGEQYF | TRBJ2-7 | once | NA | TRBV27
TGTGCCAGCAGAGACCAGGGGGCTCGAGAGACCCAGTACTTC | CASRDQGARETQYF | TRBJ2-5 | once | TRBD1 | TRBV27
TGCGCCAGCAGCCAAGATGGATTTTTGGACCTCGTCCGTTTAAACGATGAGCAGTTCTTC | CASSQDGFLDLVRLNDEQFF | TRBJ2-1 | NA | NA | TRBV4-1
TGCGCCAGCAGCCAGACAGGGGGCGGAAACACCATATATTTT | CASSQTGGGNTIYF | TRBJ1-3 | NA | TRBD1 | TRBV5-1
TGTGCCAGTAGTATTGCCGGGACCGGGAACACTGAAGCTTTCTTT | CASSIAGTGNTEAFF | TRBJ1-1 | NA | NA | TRBV19
TGTGCCAGCAGCGTAGGGGCTAGCGGCCACAATGAGCAGTTCTTC | CASSVGASGHNEQFF | TRBJ2-1 | NA | TRBD2 | TRBV9
TGTGCCACCAGCAGAGATCTCGAGGGGGCATTAGGGTATGGCTACACCTTC | CATSRDLEGALGYGYTF | TRBJ1-2 | NA | TRBD1 | TRBV15
TGTGCCAGCAGTTTTGACGGGGGATCAGGAAACACCATATATTTT | CASSFDGGSGNTIYF | TRBJ1-3 | NA | NA | TRBV27
TGTGCCAGCAGCCTGAGACTAGCGGGACCCACCGGGGAGCTGTTTTTT | CASSLRLAGPTGELFF | TRBJ2-2 | NA | TRBD2 | TRBV7-9
TGTGCCAGCAGCGTAGCTTACAGGGGTGGGGAGCAGTACTTC | CASSVAYRGGEQYF | TRBJ2-7 | few | TRBD1 | TRBV9
TGTGCCAGCAGCTTAATCCACAGGGGGGATGGCTACACCTTC | CASSLIHRGDGYTF | TRBJ1-2 | NA | TRBD1 | TRBV7-2
TGCGCCAGCAGCCCGTGGGACCGACACGGCAGCTCTGGAAACACCATATATTTT | CASSPWDRHGSSGNTIYF | TRBJ1-3 | NA | NA | TRBV4-1
TGTGCCAGCAGTGACGGGCGGGGAGGCACAGATACGCAGTATTTT | CASSDGRGGTDTQYF | TRBJ2-3 | once | NA | TRBV6-4
TGTGCCAGCAGTTACAGAGGACTTCCTGAGAATGAGCAGTTCTTC | CASSYRGLPENEQFF | TRBJ2-1 | NA | NA | TRBV6-5
TGTGCCAGCAGCCTCCGGCTAGCGGGGAGCACAGATACGCAGTATTTT | CASSLRLAGSTDTQYF | TRBJ2-3 | NA | TRBD2 | TRBV5-5
TGTGCCAGCAGCGGACGGGACAGCCCTTCCTACGAGCAGTACTTC | CASSGRDSPSYEQYF | TRBJ2-7 | NA | TRBD1 | TRBV9
TGTGCCAGCAGTTTCTTGTCTAGCGGGCGGCAAGAGACCCAGTACTTC | CASSFLSSGRQETQYF | TRBJ2-5 | few | TRBD2 | TRBV27
TGCGCCAGCAGCTCCATTCCGGGACAGGGCTACGAGCAGTACTTC | CASSSIPGQGYEQYF | TRBJ2-7 | NA | TRBD1 | TRBV5-1
TGCGCCAGCAGCTACAGGGGAGGTTCGGCCACTGAAGCTTTCTTT | CASSYRGGSATEAFF | TRBJ1-1 | NA | TRBD1 | TRBV4-1
TGCGCCAGCAGTGGAGGGGTGGGCACAGATACGCAGTATTTT | CASSGGVGTDTQYF | TRBJ2-3 | NA | NA | TRBV10-1
TGTGCCAGCAGTTTATCGCCGGGAGTGAACACTGAAGCTTTCTTT | CASSLSPGVNTEAFF | TRBJ1-1 | NA | NA | TRBV28
TGTGCCAGCAGCCAAGAGCAGGGGCAAGAGACCCAGTACTTC | CASSQEQGQETQYF | TRBJ2-5 | NA | NA | TRBV14
TGCGCCAGCAGCTTTATGGTCGGTCTTCGGGATGAGCAGTTCTTC | CASSFMVGLRDEQFF | TRBJ2-1 | NA | NA | TRBV5-1
TGTGCCAGCAGCCGGATAGGACTAGCGGGGCCCACAGATACGCAGTATTTT | CASSRIGLAGPTDTQYF | TRBJ2-3 | NA | TRBD2 | TRBV9
TGTGCCAGCAGTTACGGGGGTCAGGCGGAAGCTTTCTTT | CASSYGGQAEAFF | TRBJ1-1 | few | NA | TRBV6-7
TGTGCCAGCAGCCAGGTGGGCGGGGAGCTGTTTTTT | CASSQVGGELFF | TRBJ2-2 | NA | NA | TRBV7-9